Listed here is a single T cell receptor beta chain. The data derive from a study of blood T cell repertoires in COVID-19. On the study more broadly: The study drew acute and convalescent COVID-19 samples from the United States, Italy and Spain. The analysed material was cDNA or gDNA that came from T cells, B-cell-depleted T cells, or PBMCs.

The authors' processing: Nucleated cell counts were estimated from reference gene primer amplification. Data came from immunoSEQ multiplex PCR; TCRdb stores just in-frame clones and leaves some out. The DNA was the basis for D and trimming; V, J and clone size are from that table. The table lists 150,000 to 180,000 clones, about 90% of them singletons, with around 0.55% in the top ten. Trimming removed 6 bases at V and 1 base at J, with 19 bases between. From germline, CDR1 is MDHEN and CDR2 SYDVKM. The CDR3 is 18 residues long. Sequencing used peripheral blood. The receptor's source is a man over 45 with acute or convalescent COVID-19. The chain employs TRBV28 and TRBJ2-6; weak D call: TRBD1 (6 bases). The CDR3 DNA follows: TGTGCCAGCAGCCAGTGGGGCAGGGGTCAATCTGGGGCCAACGTCCTGACTTTC. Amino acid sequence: CASSQWGRGQSGANVLTF. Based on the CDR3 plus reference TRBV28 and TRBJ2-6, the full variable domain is DVKVTQSSRYLVKRTGEKVFLECVQDMDHENMFWYRQDPGLGLRLIYFSYDVKMKEKGDIPEGYSVSREKKERFSLILESASTNQTSMYLCASSQWGRGQSGANVLTFGAGSRLTVL.